These 24 T cell receptor beta chains originate from one sample sequenced in a study of shared clonotypes between healthy human individuals. The assay was immunoSEQ multiplex PCR, and TCRdb's table has in-frame clones only and misses some. This table holds 950,000 to 1,200,000 clones, around 77% found once. Sequencing was carried out using memory CD4+ T cells from PBMCs. Subset given: CD45RA-negative fraction. Every receptor here comes from a man between 18 and 29 years old in good health. Some clones in this sample may be carry-over from other donors' samples.

The J gene is TRBJ2-7, the V gene TRBV6-1; 9 bases line up with TRBD2. Germline CDR1 and CDR2: MNHNS and SASEGT. The CDR3 extends over 13 amino acids. The junction had 12 bases not matched to a gene; V was cut back by 11 bases and J by 7 bases. The CDR3 nucleotides read TGTGCCGGAGGGGGCGGGAGGGGTGTGGAGCAGTACTTC. The encoded protein is CAGGGGRGVEQYF.

The chain links TRBV27 to TRBJ1-1, with TRBD1 as a possible D gene (5 bases). Germline assignment: CDR1 MNHEY and CDR2 SMNVEV (reference sequence). V lost 3 bases and J 3 bases, leaving 14 bases between the germline ends. CDR3 size: 15 residues. The CDR3 nucleotides read TGTGCCAGCAGTTTGTCCCGTCGGGGGTACACTGAAGCTTTCTTT. It codes for CASSLSRRGYTEAFF.

The gene calls are TRBV28 and TRBJ1-4; perhaps TRBD1 as D (6 bases). This CDR3 region has 14 residues. Trimming left V 7 bases short and J 8 bases short, with 17 bases between. Germline V gives CDR1 MDHEN, CDR2 SYDVKM. CDR3 bases: TGTGCCAGCACTTCAGGGGCCTCTAGGGAAAAACTGTTTTTT. This encodes CASTSGASREKLFF.

This sequence joins TRBV5-1 and TRBJ2-3; the D is unclear. The V end was cut by 0 bases, the J end by 6 bases, with 11 bases between. There are 14 residues in the CDR3. Germline V gene lookup returns CDR1 SGHRS and CDR2 YFSETQ. CDR3 in amino acids: CASSLDPLGDTQYF. CDR3 DNA sequence: TGCGCCAGCAGCTTGGACCCGCTGGGGGATACGCAGTATTTT.

The chain is built from TRBV7-2 and TRBJ1-2; TRBD1 aligns across 8 bases. CDR3 length: 14 amino acids. The junction had 10 bases not matched to a gene; V was cut back by 5 bases and J by 8 bases. Germline V gene data show CDR1 as SGHTA and CDR2 as FQGNSA. The CDR3 region is CASSPRPTGAGYTF. CDR3 coding DNA: TGTGCCAGCAGCCCAAGGCCGACAGGGGCCGGCTACACCTTC.

The chain carries TRBV5-6 and TRBJ2-1, with a weak D call TRBD2 (5 bases). The CDR3 loop spans 16 amino acids. Germline CDR1 SGHDT, CDR2 YYEEEE. Between the trimmed V and J ends, which lost 6 bases and 3 bases, there was a span of 19 bases. Here the CDR3 DNA reads TGTGCCAGCACCCCTCCGGGATGGAACCGCTACAATGAGCAGTTCTTC. It yields the protein CASTPPGWNRYNEQFF. The complete variable domain, with remaining parts taken from reference TRBV5-6 and TRBJ2-1, reads DAGVTQSPTHLIKTRGQQVTLRCSPKSGHDTVSWYQQALGQGPQFIFQYYEEEERQRGNFPDRFSGHQFPNYSSELNVNALLLGDSALYLCASTPPGWNRYNEQFFGPGTRLTVL.

This clone showed up just once. The rearrangement uses TRBV6-5 and TRBJ2-1; a weak D match, TRBD2 (5 bases). Germline CDR1 is MNHEY and CDR2 is SVGAGI. The CDR3 is made up of 15 amino acids. V was trimmed by 0 bases and J by 10 bases, leaving 16 bases between them. CDR3 coding DNA: TGTGCCAGCAGTTACTCGGCGGGCCCTGTTCTAGAGCAGTTCTTC. Its protein product is CASSYSAGPVLEQFF.

The gene calls are TRBV5-1 and TRBJ1-1; D is undetermined. With 0 bases removed from V and 0 bases from J, the gap between germline ends came to 9 bases. This CDR3 region has 15 residues. Germline lookup yields CDR1 SGHRS and CDR2 YFSETQ. CDR3 nucleotides: TGCGCCAGCAGCTTGGAAGGACCCATGAACACTGAAGCTTTCTTT. Amino acids: CASSLEGPMNTEAFF. Full variable domain (outside the CDR3, taken from reference TRBV5-1 and TRBJ1-1): KAGVTQTPRYLIKTRGQQVTLSCSPISGHRSVSWYQQTPGQGLQFLFEYFSETQRNKGNFPGRFSGRQFSNSRSEMNVSTLELGDSALYLCASSLEGPMNTEAFFGQGTRLTVV.

The chain joins TRBV7-3 to TRBJ2-3, with 9 bases identical to TRBD1. This CDR3 comprises 16 residues. The V segment lost 1 base and the J segment 3 bases; nucleotides outside the gene matches: 5. Germline assignment: CDR1 SGHTA and CDR2 FQGTGA. The CDR3 sequence: CASSLNLGTGTDTQYF. The CDR3 DNA reads TGTGCCAGCAGCTTAAACTTAGGGACAGGGACAGATACGCAGTATTTT.

This clone was detected a few times. CDR3 amino acids: CASSEYPWTEAFF. The CDR3 coding sequence is TGTGCCAGCAGTGAATACCCTTGGACTGAAGCTTTCTTT. The genes are TRBV25-1 and TRBJ1-1, with unresolved D. V was pared by 0 bases and J by 5 bases, with 7 bases between. Germline V gene sequence: CDR1 MGHDK, CDR2 SYGVNS. The CDR3 is 13 residues long.

The chain couples TRBV6-5 to TRBJ2-7; 7 bases map to TRBD2. The V segment lost 6 bases and the J segment 7 bases; nucleotides outside the gene matches: 6. The CDR3 contains 12 residues. In germline, CDR1 is MNHEY, CDR2 SVGAGI. Here the CDR3 DNA reads TGTGCCAGCAGCACGGGGGGTCTGGAGCAGTACTTC. This encodes CASSTGGLEQYF.

The J gene is TRBJ2-6, the V gene TRBV28; maybe TRBD2 (5 bases). V was pared by 5 bases and J by 4 bases, with 15 bases between. Per germline, CDR1 MDHEN and CDR2 SYDVKM. This CDR3 has 16 residues. CDR3 region: CASSQDKEAGANVLTF. The CDR3 DNA reads as TGTGCCAGCAGTCAAGACAAGGAGGCCGGGGCCAACGTCCTGACTTTC.

As regards this clone: The sample has other DNA sequences that encode this CDR3 too. The V gene is TRBV29-1, the J gene TRBJ1-1; possibly TRBD1 for D (6 bases). Trimming took off 7 bases at V and 0 bases at J, with 12 bases between the two ends. CDR1 is SQVTM, CDR2 ANQGSEA, per germline. The CDR3 has 13 amino acids. CDR3 DNA sequence: TGCAGCGGATCGGGACACCTGAACACTGAAGCTTTCTTT. Protein sequence: CSGSGHLNTEAFF.

The V gene is TRBV27, the J gene TRBJ1-1; TRBD1 aligns across 8 bases. CDR3 length: 15 amino acids. V was clipped by 8 bases and J by 1 base; unmatched bases: 9. Germline V gene lookup returns CDR1 MNHEY and CDR2 SMNVEV (reference sequence). The CDR3 spells CASRQQGQANTEAFF. The CDR3 DNA reads TGTGCCAGCCGCCAACAGGGACAGGCGAACACTGAAGCTTTCTTT.

The chain has TRBV11-1 and TRBJ2-5; D assignment may be TRBD1 or TRBD2 (6 bases each). This CDR3 comprises 14 residues. V was pared by 5 bases and J by 5 bases, with 15 bases between. Germline CDR1 is SGHAT and CDR2 is FQDESV (reference sequence). CDR3 in amino acids: CASSRGGGSETQYF. The CDR3 DNA follows: TGTGCCAGCAGCAGAGGGGGAGGTTCGGAGACCCAGTACTTC. The whole variable domain, remainder taken from reference TRBV11-1 and TRBJ2-5, is EAEVAQSPRYKITEKSQAVAFWCDPISGHATLYWYRQILGQGPELLVQFQDESVVDDSQLPKDRFSAERLKGVDSTLKIQPAELGDSAMYLCASSRGGGSETQYFGPGTRLLVL.

The J gene is TRBJ1-2, the V gene TRBV18; perhaps TRBD1 as D (6 bases). Per germline, CDR1 KGHSH and CDR2 LQKENI. The CDR3 is made up of 13 amino acids. The V end was cut by 1 base, the J end by 10 bases, with 13 bases between. CDR3 protein: CASSPRSGDDYTF. The CDR3 region has the DNA TGTGCCAGCTCACCACGGTCAGGGGATGACTACACCTTC.

The genes are TRBV29-1 and TRBJ2-7; weak D call: TRBD1 (6 bases). This CDR3 is 14 amino acids long. Per the germline V gene, CDR1 is SQVTM and CDR2 is ANQGSEA. Trimming removed 4 bases at V and 5 bases at J, with 18 bases between. CDR3 amino acids: CSVVWDTNLNEQYF. The CDR3 bases are TGCAGCGTTGTATGGGACACCAATCTTAACGAGCAGTACTTC.

The rearrangement uses TRBV15 and TRBJ2-2; D is perhaps TRBD1 (5 bases). The CDR3 contains 15 residues. Germline V gives CDR1 LNHNV, CDR2 YYDKDF (reference sequence). Deletions cut 1 base from V and 1 base from J, with 7 bases between. The CDR3 DNA reads as TGTGCCACCAGCAGAGGGGGCCTGAACACCGGGGAGCTGTTTTTT. Its protein product is CATSRGGLNTGELFF.

Concerning this clone: Additional DNA sequences in this sample encode the identical CDR3. The chain recombines TRBV6-5 with TRBJ1-1, with D perhaps TRBD1 (5 bases). Looked up from germline, CDR1 is MNHEY and CDR2 is SVGAGI. Trimming left V 5 bases short and J 0 bases short, with 7 bases between. This CDR3 spans 13 amino acids. CDR3 coding DNA: TGTGCCAGCAGTAGGGGCATGAACACTGAAGCTTTCTTT. As protein: CASSRGMNTEAFF.

CDR3 region: CASRRSGTLRPEQYF. The DNA for the CDR3 is TGTGCCAGCAGACGCTCCGGGACCCTCCGCCCCGAGCAGTACTTC. V usage is TRBV6-5 and J usage is TRBJ2-7; D possibly uses TRBD1 or TRBD2 (5 bases each). Germline loops: CDR1 MNHEY, CDR2 SVGAGI. V lost 6 bases and J lost 6, with 21 bases in between. CDR3 length: 15 amino acids.

V and J are TRBV19 and TRBJ2-2; TRBD2 agrees at 9 bases. V shed 5 bases, J shed 0 bases, and the junction held 10 bases outside the gene matches. The CDR3 spans 18 residues. Per germline, CDR1 LNHDA and CDR2 SQIVND (reference sequence). As DNA, the CDR3 is TGTGCCAGTAGTGTCCCTCTGGCGGGAGGGACGAACACCGGGGAGCTGTTTTTT. Encoded protein: CASSVPLAGGTNTGELFF.

V and J are TRBV14 and TRBJ2-3; 9 bases agree with TRBD2. The CDR3 contains 14 residues. CDR1 and CDR2 (germline): SGHDN, FVKESK. The CDR3 coding sequence is TGTGGGGACCAGACTAGCGGTGATACAGATACGCAGTATTTT. Protein product: CGDQTSGDTDTQYF.

CDR3 in amino acids: CASSTGINYGYTF. The DNA for the CDR3 is TGTGCCAGCAGCACAGGGATTAACTATGGCTACACCTTC. This rearrangement joins TRBV7-9 to TRBJ1-2; possibly TRBD1 for D (6 bases). The germline V gene has CDR1 SEHNR and CDR2 FQNEAQ (reference sequence). V lost 5 bases and J 1 base, leaving 8 bases between the germline ends. The CDR3 loop spans 13 amino acids.

This clone has just one count. The V and J genes are TRBV9 and TRBJ1-1; TRBD1 is a possible D gene (5 bases). CDR1 SGDLS and CDR2 YYNGEE come from the germline V gene. V was cut by 4 bases and J by 11 bases, with 15 bases left in between. The CDR3 is made up of 12 amino acids. In DNA form, the CDR3 reads TGTGCCAGCAGCAGAGACAGCGGGTTGGCTTTCTTT. Encoded protein: CASSRDSGLAFF. The full variable domain, rest sourced from reference TRBV9 and TRBJ1-1, is DSGVTQTPKHLITATGQRVTLRCSPRSGDLSVYWYQQSLDQGLQFLIQYYNGEERAKGNILERFSAQQFPDLHSELNLSSLELGDSALYFCASSRDSGLAFFGQGTRLTVV.